What follows are 20 T cell receptor beta chains derived from one specimen sequenced in a study of T cells after yellow fever vaccination. One entry per CDR3 protein, called by TCRdb with MiXCR from the 5' RACE reads. The table has about 550,000 distinct CDR3 sequences, approximately 21% seen once. The sample consisted of PBMCs, taken 15 days after the yellow fever booster vaccination. The origin of the receptors is a man aged 25 to 40 who received the YFV17D yellow fever vaccine.

The gene calls are TRBV10-3 and TRBJ2-7; D ambiguous. The CDR3 covers 11 residues. CDR1 ENHRY and CDR2 SYGVKD come from the germline V gene. V lost 2 bases and J 4 bases, leaving 3 bases between the germline ends. In DNA, the CDR3 is TGTGCCATCAGTGAGGGGTACGAGCAGTACTTC. Its protein product is CAISEGYEQYF.

This clonotype has a handful of counts. The genes are TRBV30 and TRBJ2-1, with 7 bases that match TRBD2. Trimming at V came to 5 bases and at J to 0 bases, leaving 4 bases not matched to a gene. The germline V gene encodes CDR1 GTSNPN and CDR2 SVGIG (reference sequence). The CDR3 is 14 residues long. The CDR3: CAWDSGGSYNEQFF. The CDR3 DNA follows: TGTGCCTGGGATTCGGGGGGCTCCTACAATGAGCAGTTCTTC. Looking up the rest from reference TRBV30 and TRBJ2-1 gives the full variable domain: SQTIHQWPATLVQPVGSPLSLECTVEGTSNPNLYWYRQAAGRGLQLLFYSVGIGQISSEVPQNLSASRPQDRQFILSSKKLLLSDSGFYLCAWDSGGSYNEQFFGPGTRLTVL.

CDR3: CASSQVTSGELFF. CDR3 sequence (DNA): TGTGCCAGCAGCCAAGTAACATCCGGGGAGCTGTTTTTT. The J gene is TRBJ2-2, the V gene TRBV14, with D uncertain. CDR3 length: 13 residues. The germline V gene encodes CDR1 SGHDN and CDR2 FVKESK. The V end was cut by 1 base, the J end by 6 bases, with 6 bases between.

The V and J genes are TRBV6-1 and TRBJ2-2, with D uncertain. This CDR3 comprises 13 residues. Trimming stripped 2 bases from V and 9 bases from J, with 10 bases between. CDR1 is MNHNS and CDR2 is SASEGT in the germline V gene. The CDR3 region is CASSEPRIWELFF. The CDR3, as DNA: TGTGCCAGCAGTGAACCCCGTATTTGGGAGCTGTTTTTT.

This clonotype was picked up a small number of times. This chain uses TRBV6-1 with TRBJ1-1; a weak D match, TRBD1 (5 bases). There are 16 residues in the CDR3. Trimming took 6 bases from V and 3 from J, leaving 20 bases between them. CDR1 is MNHNS and CDR2 is SASEGT in the germline V gene. The CDR3 reads CASREVGGMRDTEAFF. CDR3 DNA sequence: TGTGCCAGCAGAGAGGTGGGGGGGATGAGGGACACTGAAGCTTTCTTT.

The chain uses TRBV5-1 and TRBJ2-5, with TRBD1 matching over 7 bases. The CDR3 sequence is 14 residues long. Germline V gene lookup returns CDR1 SGHRS and CDR2 YFSETQ. The trim removed 4 bases at V and 3 bases at J, leaving 6 bases unmatched. CDR3 DNA sequence: TGCGCCAGCAGCAGAACCGGGACAGAAGAGACCCAGTACTTC. The encoded protein is CASSRTGTEETQYF.

Only a few counts were recorded for this clonotype. This sequence joins TRBV12-3 or TRBV12-4 and TRBJ2-7, with D perhaps TRBD2 (5 bases). The germline V and J ends were trimmed by 7 bases and 1 base, with 14 bases remaining between them. The CDR3 is 14 residues long. This chain's CDR3 is CASTPGGGSYEQYF. CDR3 coding DNA: TGTGCCAGCACCCCTGGAGGCGGATCCTACGAGCAGTACTTC.

The rearrangement joins TRBV12-3 or TRBV12-4 to TRBJ1-1, with 7 nucleotides matching TRBD1. V shed 6 bases, J shed 6 bases, and the junction held 10 bases outside the gene matches. This CDR3 has 14 residues. The CDR3 loop reads CASRPGQARAEAFF. CDR3 sequence (DNA): TGTGCCAGCAGACCTGGACAGGCGCGGGCTGAAGCTTTCTTT.

The chain links TRBV27 to TRBJ1-1, with 8 bases lining up with TRBD1. Germline loops: CDR1 MNHEY, CDR2 SMNVEV (reference sequence). With V trimmed by 6 bases and J by 7 bases, 7 bases remained unmatched. The CDR3 contains 13 residues. The CDR3 DNA is TGTGCCAGCAGCCGACGACAGGGGTTTGAAGCTTTCTTT. This encodes CASSRRQGFEAFF.

This clonotype was counted a few times. The CDR3 is CAWSSGTVAQETQYF. The CDR3 nucleotides are TGTGCCTGGAGCTCCGGGACAGTGGCGCAAGAGACCCAGTACTTC. The genes are TRBV30 and TRBJ2-5; 7 positions agree with TRBD1. There are 15 residues in the CDR3. With V trimmed by 3 bases and J by 2 bases, 9 bases remained unmatched. CDR1 is GTSNPN, CDR2 SVGIG, per germline (reference sequence).

The chain is built from TRBV7-2 and TRBJ2-7; 9 bases line up with TRBD2. CDR1 is SGHTA and CDR2 is FQGNSA in the germline V gene. Trimming at V came to 6 bases and at J to 4 bases, leaving 7 bases not matched to a gene. The CDR3 has 14 amino acids. CDR3 in amino acids: CASSTPGLAYEQYF. The CDR3 DNA follows: TGTGCCAGCAGTACTCCGGGACTAGCATACGAGCAGTACTTC.

This chain links TRBV6-2 or TRBV6-3 with TRBJ2-2, with 7 bases fitting TRBD2. CDR1 is MNHEY, CDR2 SVGEGT, per germline. After removal of 10 bases from V and 1 base from J, the junction contained 6 bases not matched to a gene. This CDR3 region has 14 residues. The CDR3 sequence: CATSGGGNTGELFF. The CDR3 DNA follows: TGTGCCACCTCGGGAGGTGGGAACACCGGGGAGCTGTTTTTT.

V is TRBV27 and J is TRBJ2-2, with 10 nucleotides matching TRBD2. Trimming cost V 4 bases and J 4 bases; bases outside gene matches: 9. CDR1 MNHEY and CDR2 SMNVEV come from the germline V gene (reference sequence). The CDR3 has 17 residues. This chain's CDR3 is CASSSLAGVSGTGELFF. Written as DNA, the CDR3 is TGTGCCAGCAGTTCGCTAGCGGGAGTAAGTGGCACCGGGGAGCTGTTTTTT.

This clonotype has just a few counts. The chain recombines TRBV25-1 with TRBJ2-5; 7 positions agree with TRBD2. The CDR3 runs 13 residues. V was pared by 6 bases and J by 9 bases, with 10 bases of the junction left unmatched. CDR1 is MGHDK, CDR2 SYGVNS, per germline. The chain's CDR3 is CASRGDYSVSQYF. The DNA of the CDR3 is TGTGCCAGCAGGGGGGACTACTCGGTGTCCCAGTACTTC.

The chain has TRBV7-2 and TRBJ2-3; 7 nucleotides match TRBD1. CDR1 SGHTA and CDR2 FQGNSA come from the germline V gene. This CDR3 is 14 amino acids long. V shed 4 bases and J 2 bases; nucleotides not matched to a gene: 3. The CDR3 spells CASSWDRDTDTQYF. CDR3 nucleotides: TGTGCCAGCAGCTGGGACAGAGACACAGATACGCAGTATTTT.

This chain connects TRBV21-1 to TRBJ1-3; the table names TRBD1, a call not compared with the DNA. TRBV21-1 is listed as a pseudogene. The CDR3 spans 13 residues. CDR3 sequence (DNA): TGTGCCGTCCCTCATGACTCTGGAAACACCATATATTTT. Its translation is CAVPHDSGNTIYF.

This clonotype was detected only a few times. The chain is built from TRBV19 and TRBJ2-4; D possibly corresponds to TRBD1 (6 bases). CDR1 is LNHDA, CDR2 SQIVND, per germline (reference sequence). V was shortened by 4 bases and J by 7 bases, with 14 bases between the two germline ends. The CDR3 has 14 residues. CDR3 coding DNA: TGTGCCAGTAGTAAAACACAGGGATTTAACATTCAGTACTTC. Protein product: CASSKTQGFNIQYF.

This clonotype was counted only a few times. The V gene is TRBV27, the J gene TRBJ1-1; D gene ambiguous. The CDR3 is made up of 13 amino acids. Germline V gene lookup returns CDR1 MNHEY and CDR2 SMNVEV (reference sequence). The germline V and J ends were trimmed by 3 bases and 0 bases, with 5 bases remaining between them. The CDR3 DNA reads as TGTGCCAGCAGTTTCCGAATGAACACTGAAGCTTTCTTT. Translated, it gives CASSFRMNTEAFF.

DNA of the CDR3: TGTGCCAGCAGCCTGATGACAGGGGGCTCCTACGAGCAGTACTTC. It encodes CASSLMTGGSYEQYF. The chain links TRBV27 to TRBJ2-7; TRBD1 matches at 9 bases. V lost 6 bases, J lost 0 bases, and 6 bases stayed unmatched. Germline-derived CDR1 and CDR2 are MNHEY and SMNVEV (reference sequence). This CDR3 is built from 15 residues.

The rearrangement joins TRBV29-1 to TRBJ1-1; D is perhaps TRBD1 (6 bases). CDR3 length: 15 residues. V was shortened by 4 bases and J by 11 bases, with 26 bases between the two germline ends. Germline V CDR1 and CDR2: SQVTM, ANQGSEA. CDR3 sequence reads: CSVATPTGTVIRAFF. Written as DNA, the CDR3 is TGCAGCGTTGCGACCCCGACAGGCACCGTAATTCGGGCTTTCTTT.